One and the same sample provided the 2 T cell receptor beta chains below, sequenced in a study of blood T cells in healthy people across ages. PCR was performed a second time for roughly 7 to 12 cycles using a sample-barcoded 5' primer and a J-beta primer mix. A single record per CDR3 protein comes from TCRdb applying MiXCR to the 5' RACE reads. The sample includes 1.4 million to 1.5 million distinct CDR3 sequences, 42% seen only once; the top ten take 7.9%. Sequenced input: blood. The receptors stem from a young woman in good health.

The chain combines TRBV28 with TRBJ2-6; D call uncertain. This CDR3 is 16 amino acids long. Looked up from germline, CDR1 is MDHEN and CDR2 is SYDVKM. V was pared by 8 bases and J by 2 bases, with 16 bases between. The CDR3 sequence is CASSLSIRAGANVLTF. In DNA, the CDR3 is TGTGCCAGCTCCCTTTCGATTCGGGCTGGGGCCAACGTCCTGACTTTC.

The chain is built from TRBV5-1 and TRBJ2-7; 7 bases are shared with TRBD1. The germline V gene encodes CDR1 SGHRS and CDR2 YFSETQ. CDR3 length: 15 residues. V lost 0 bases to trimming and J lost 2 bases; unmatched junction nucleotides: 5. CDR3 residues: CASSLDPGQTYEQYF. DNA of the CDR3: TGCGCCAGCAGCTTGGATCCGGGACAGACCTACGAGCAGTACTTC.